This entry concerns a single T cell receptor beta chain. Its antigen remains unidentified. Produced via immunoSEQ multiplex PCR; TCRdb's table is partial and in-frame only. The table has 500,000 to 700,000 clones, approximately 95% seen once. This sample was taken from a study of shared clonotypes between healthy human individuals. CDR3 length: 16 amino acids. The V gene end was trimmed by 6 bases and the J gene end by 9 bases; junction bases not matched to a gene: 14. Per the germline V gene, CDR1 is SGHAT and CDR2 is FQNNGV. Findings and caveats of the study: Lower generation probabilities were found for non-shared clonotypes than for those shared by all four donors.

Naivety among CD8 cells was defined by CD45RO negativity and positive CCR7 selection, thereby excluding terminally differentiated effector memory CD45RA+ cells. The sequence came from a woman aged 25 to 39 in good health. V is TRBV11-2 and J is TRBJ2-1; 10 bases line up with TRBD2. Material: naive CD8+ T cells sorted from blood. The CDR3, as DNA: TGTGCCAGCAGTTACTTAGCGGGAGGCCTTGGGGTTGAGCAGTTCTTC. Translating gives CASSYLAGGLGVEQFF.